The 26 T cell receptor beta chains reported below all come from one sample, sequenced in a study of blood T cell repertoires in COVID-19. TCRdb keeps only in-frame clones here, not all; method: immunoSEQ multiplex PCR. The sample has around 270,000 clones; over 75% are singletons. The material sequenced was PBMCs or T cells enriched from blood (not recorded which). Receptor source: a woman aged 35 to 49 who had been exposed to COVID-19.

V usage is TRBV5-4 and J usage is TRBJ2-2; 9 bases map to TRBD2. The CDR3 covers 16 residues. The germline V gene encodes CDR1 SGHNT and CDR2 YYREEE (reference sequence). Trimming at V came to 0 bases and at J to 6 bases, leaving 6 bases not matched to a gene. The CDR3 sequence is CASSLVGGRAAGELFF. In nucleotides, the CDR3 is TGTGCCAGCAGCTTGGTCGGCGGGAGGGCAGCCGGGGAGCTGTTTTTT.

This chain uses TRBV19 with TRBJ2-7, with 8 bases fitting TRBD1. V dropped 4 bases and J dropped 3; count of bases not matched to a gene: 8. This CDR3 region has 15 residues. Germline loops: CDR1 LNHDA, CDR2 SQIVND (reference sequence). In DNA form, the CDR3 reads TGTGCCAGTAGTAAGGGACAGGTGAAAGGCTACGAGCAGTACTTC. As protein: CASSKGQVKGYEQYF.

This chain joins TRBV7-8 and TRBJ1-2, with a weak D call TRBD1 (6 bases). CDR1 and CDR2 (germline): SGHVS, FQNEAQ. CDR3 length: 15 residues. V was trimmed by 5 bases and J by 5 bases, leaving 18 bases between them. The CDR3 nucleotides are TGTGCCAGCAGCCTAGGAAGGACAGAGTCATATGGCTACACCTTC. It codes for CASSLGRTESYGYTF. Variable domain in full (rest from reference TRBV7-8 and TRBJ1-2): GAGVSQSPRYKVAKRGQDVALRCDPISGHVSLFWYQQALGQGPEFLTYFQNEAQLDKSGLPSDRFFAERPEGSVSTLKIQRTQQEDSAVYLCASSLGRTESYGYTFGSGTRLTVV.

The chain links TRBV2 to TRBJ1-6, with 7 bases aligning to TRBD1. J lost 4 bases, V lost 8 bases, and 8 bases had no gene match. This CDR3 comprises 15 residues. Germline V gene sequence: CDR1 SNHLY, CDR2 FYNNEI. The CDR3 loop reads CASLRGQPYNSPLHF. CDR3 DNA sequence: TGTGCCAGCCTAAGGGGACAGCCATATAATTCACCCCTCCACTTT.

The chain is built from TRBV15 and TRBJ2-7; 7 bases agree with TRBD1. Germline V gene lookup returns CDR1 LNHNV and CDR2 YYDKDF (reference sequence). The CDR3 consists of 13 residues. The J segment lost 5 bases and the V segment lost 8 bases, leaving 9 bases of the junction unmatched. CDR3 sequence: CATLKTGTHEQYF. The CDR3 DNA reads TGTGCCACCCTTAAGACAGGGACGCACGAGCAGTACTTC.

The genes are TRBV28 and TRBJ2-3; tentative D call: TRBD2 (5 bases). Germline V CDR1 and CDR2: MDHEN, SYDVKM. V was trimmed by 3 bases and J by 6 bases, leaving 13 bases between them. The CDR3 is made up of 14 amino acids. The CDR3 nucleotides are TGTGCCAGCAGTTTGGTCGGAACTAGGGATACGCAGTATTTT. Translation: CASSLVGTRDTQYF.

The V gene is TRBV19, the J gene TRBJ2-5; 9 bases match TRBD2. J was trimmed by 4 bases and V by 3 bases; bases with no gene match: 12. The germline V gene encodes CDR1 LNHDA and CDR2 SQIVND (reference sequence). The CDR3 sequence is 17 residues long. CDR3 sequence: CASSISHLAGVAETQYF. The DNA of the CDR3 is TGTGCCAGTAGTATTTCCCACTTAGCGGGAGTAGCAGAGACCCAGTACTTC.

V is TRBV18 and J is TRBJ2-7; 11 bases fit TRBD1. Losses at the gene ends were 0 bases for V and 6 bases for J; bases not matched to a gene: 1. The CDR3 totals 14 residues. Germline V gene sequence: CDR1 KGHSH, CDR2 LQKENI. CDR3 nucleotides: TGTGCCAGCTCACCACCGGGACAGGGGGGCGAGCAGTACTTC. It codes for CASSPPGQGGEQYF.

This chain joins TRBV7-2 and TRBJ2-3; TRBD2 matches 11 bases. Germline CDR1 is SGHTA and CDR2 is FQGNSA. The CDR3 is 16 amino acids. Trimming removed 0 bases from V and 2 bases from J; junction bases left unmatched: 1. As DNA, the CDR3 is TGTGCCAGCAGCTTAGCGACTAGCGGGATCACAGATACGCAGTATTTT. It is translated as CASSLATSGITDTQYF.

This clone was seen only a few times. The J gene is TRBJ1-5, the V gene TRBV28, with 10 bases matching TRBD1. Germline-derived CDR1 and CDR2 are MDHEN and SYDVKM. The CDR3 runs to 15 residues. The ends lost 6 bases at V and 7 bases at J; junction bases unmatched: 9. For the CDR3, the DNA is TGTGCCAGCAGATCCCCGACAGGGGGCGGCCAGCCCCAGCATTTT. Its protein product is CASRSPTGGGQPQHF. Filled out from reference TRBV28 and TRBJ1-5, the complete variable domain reads DVKVTQSSRYLVKRTGEKVFLECVQDMDHENMFWYRQDPGLGLRLIYFSYDVKMKEKGDIPEGYSVSREKKERFSLILESASTNQTSMYLCASRSPTGGGQPQHFGDGTRLSIL.

The gene calls are TRBV6-2 or TRBV6-3 and TRBJ2-3; 16 bases match TRBD2. Germline CDR1 reads MNHEY; CDR2 reads SVGEGT. The CDR3 is made up of 17 amino acids. The V and J ends lost 5 bases and 6 bases, in that order; junction bases with no gene match: 8. CDR3 in amino acids: CASSTGLAGGLWDTQYF. CDR3 DNA: TGTGCCAGCAGTACGGGACTAGCGGGGGGGCTATGGGATACGCAGTATTTT.

The rearrangement joins TRBV5-4 to TRBJ2-1; 12 bases line up with TRBD2. V lost 7 bases to trimming and J lost 2 bases; unmatched junction nucleotides: 10. The CDR3 has 17 amino acids. The germline CDR1 and CDR2 sequences are SGHNT and YYREEE (reference sequence). The CDR3 coding sequence is TGTGCCAGCCGACCAGGGGCTAGCGGGAGGGCCTACAATGAGCAGTTCTTC. This gives the protein CASRPGASGRAYNEQFF.

The V call is TRBV7-3, the J call TRBJ1-2; 8 nucleotides line up with TRBD1. Germline CDR1 is SGHTA and CDR2 is FQGTGA. The CDR3 consists of 21 residues. The junction had 22 bases not matched to a gene; V was cut back by 4 bases and J by 0 bases. DNA of the CDR3: TGTGCCAGCAGCTCACGATTTGGGGCCGTGGACCGGGACAGGACTAACTATGGCTACACCTTC. This sequence encodes CASSSRFGAVDRDRTNYGYTF.

The chain is built from TRBV28 and TRBJ2-3; D is possibly TRBD1 (5 bases). With 5 bases removed from V and 7 bases from J, the gap between germline ends came to 13 bases. The CDR3 is made up of 13 amino acids. Germline V gene lookup returns CDR1 MDHEN and CDR2 SYDVKM. The CDR3 here is CASSEPGKNTQYF. The CDR3, as DNA: TGTGCCAGCAGTGAACCAGGGAAAAATACGCAGTATTTT.

The V and J genes are TRBV9 and TRBJ2-1; 7 nucleotides line up with TRBD2. The CDR3 length is 15 residues. The germline gives CDR1 SGDLS, CDR2 YYNGEE. Germline trimming cut 4 bases from V and 8 bases from J; bases unmatched to any gene: 12. The CDR3 region is CASSIPAGRADEQFF. CDR3 bases: TGTGCCAGCAGCATACCCGCGGGGAGGGCGGATGAGCAGTTCTTC.

CDR3 in amino acids: CASSVGGTEAFF. The CDR3 bases are TGTGCCAGCAGCGTCGGGGGAACTGAAGCTTTCTTT. This sequence joins TRBV6-5 and TRBJ1-1; possible D gene TRBD1, 5 bases. V lost 6 bases to trimming and J lost 5 bases, with 10 bases between them. Germline V lookup: CDR1 MNHEY, CDR2 SVGAGI. The CDR3 is made up of 12 amino acids.

Here the CDR3 reads CAWIDLRGNTEAFF. The CDR3 bases are TGTGCCTGGATCGATCTCAGGGGGAACACTGAAGCTTTCTTT. This chain links TRBV30 with TRBJ1-1; TRBD1 might be the D (6 bases). Germline CDR1 and CDR2: GTSNPN and SVGIG (reference sequence). CDR3 length equals 14 residues. V was pared by 4 bases and J by 1 base, with 13 bases between.

The gene calls are TRBV7-9 and TRBJ1-3; D perhaps matches TRBD1 (5 bases). The germline V gene has CDR1 SEHNR and CDR2 FQNEAQ (reference sequence). Trimming took off 5 bases at V and 0 bases at J, with 17 bases between the two ends. The length of the CDR3 is 17 residues. The CDR3 loop is CASSKAGTSSSGNTIYF. For the CDR3, the DNA is TGTGCCAGCAGCAAGGCCGGGACTTCGAGCTCTGGAAACACCATATATTTT. Complete variable domain (other parts from reference TRBV7-9 and TRBJ1-3): DTGVSQNPRHKITKRGQNVTFRCDPISEHNRLYWYRQTLGQGPEFLTYFQNEAQLEKSRLLSDRFSAERPKGSFSTLEIQRTEQGDSAMYLCASSKAGTSSSGNTIYFGEGSWLTVV.

The chain has TRBV11-2 and TRBJ1-6; 9 bases map to TRBD1. CDR3 length: 15 amino acids. Trimming took 3 bases from V and 10 from J; bases not matched to a gene: 7. Germline CDR1 is SGHAT and CDR2 is FQNNGV. In DNA form, the CDR3 reads TGTGCCAGCAGCTTCCGGGACAGGGAGAACTCACCCCTCCACTTT. It specifies CASSFRDRENSPLHF.

This clone came up a few times. V gene TRBV3-1 (or the pseudogene TRBV3-2) combines with J gene TRBJ2-7, with 9 bases fitting TRBD2. Losses at the gene ends were 5 bases for V and 4 bases for J; bases not matched to a gene: 9. The V gene's germline CDR1 is LGHDT and CDR2 YNNKEL (reference sequence). This CDR3 is built from 15 residues. In DNA form, the CDR3 reads TGTGCCAGCAGCGGCACTAGCGGGCGGAGGTACGAGCAGTACTTC. Protein sequence: CASSGTSGRRYEQYF.

This chain uses TRBV7-6 with TRBJ2-3; D uncertain. The length of the CDR3 is 11 residues. With 7 bases removed from V and 6 bases from J, the gap between germline ends came to 8 bases. Germline V CDR1 and CDR2: SGHVS, FNYEAQ. DNA for the CDR3: TGTGCCAGCATAGATGCGGATACGCAGTATTTT. Amino acids: CASIDADTQYF.

The J gene is TRBJ1-5, the V gene TRBV12-3 or TRBV12-4; no reliable D call. V was clipped by 1 base and J by 6 bases, with 7 bases between them. The CDR3 consists of 13 residues. The CDR3 protein is CASSLGRSQPQHF. In DNA form, the CDR3 reads TGTGCCAGCAGTTTAGGTAGGAGTCAGCCCCAGCATTTT.

A single count supports this clone. The CDR3 protein is CASSDRGLATEAFF. CDR3 in DNA: TGTGCCAGCAGTGACAGGGGTCTAGCTACTGAAGCTTTCTTT. This sequence joins TRBV2 and TRBJ1-1; TRBD1 is a possible D gene (6 bases). Germline CDR1 SNHLY, CDR2 FYNNEI. The germline V and J ends were trimmed by 3 bases and 5 bases, with 13 bases remaining between them. This CDR3 is 14 amino acids long.

The chain carries TRBV27 and TRBJ1-1; 9 nucleotides match TRBD1. CDR3 length: 15 residues. Germline CDR1 reads MNHEY; CDR2 reads SMNVEV (reference sequence). V lost 5 bases to trimming and J lost 0 bases; unmatched junction nucleotides: 4. CDR3 protein: CASSLHRGLNTEAFF. The CDR3 DNA follows: TGTGCCAGCAGTCTGCACAGGGGGCTGAACACTGAAGCTTTCTTT.

This chain connects TRBV20-1 to TRBJ1-5, with D unclear. Germline values: CDR1 DFQATT, CDR2 SNEGSKA (reference sequence). The germline V and J ends were trimmed by 7 bases and 6 bases, with 10 bases remaining between them. The CDR3 runs 11 residues. The CDR3 nucleotides read TGCAGTGTAAGGGAGGGTCAGCCCCAGCATTTT. Protein product: CSVREGQPQHF.

The V and J genes are TRBV4-3 and TRBJ1-5, with 9 bases aligning to TRBD1. CDR3 length: 16 residues. Germline V gene lookup returns CDR1 LGHNA and CDR2 YSLEER. The junction had 9 bases not matched to a gene; V was cut back by 3 bases and J by 6 bases. The CDR3 DNA is TGCGCCAGCAGCCAGGGAACCGGGACAGGGCTTCAGCCCCAGCATTTT. This sequence encodes CASSQGTGTGLQPQHF.